This TCR beta chain originates from a study of blood T cell repertoires in COVID-19. TCRdb keeps only in-frame clones here, not all; method: immunoSEQ multiplex PCR. Of approximately 190,000 clones in the sample, 70% to 90% are singletons; the top ten hold around 5.5%. The CDR3 totals 18 residues. J gave up 3 bases and V 0 bases, and 14 bases lay outside the gene matches. Per the germline V gene, CDR1 is MNHNS and CDR2 is SASEGT. The specimen sequenced was peripheral blood. The TCR sequence derives from a woman in her 70s with active or convalescent COVID-19. This rearrangement joins TRBV6-1 to TRBJ2-7; 7 bases are a match to TRBD2. This CDR3 is CASSEAPFSGLLNYEQYF. The CDR3 DNA reads TGTGCCAGCAGTGAAGCGCCCTTTTCGGGACTATTGAACTACGAGCAGTACTTC.